A selection of T cell receptor beta chains follows, all from one sample in a study of cytomegalovirus exposure and HLA in healthy donors. Clones were sequenced by immunoSEQ multiplex PCR, and TCRdb holds only the in-frame ones, with some missing. The table records tens of thousands of clones, about 77% of them present only once. Source material: PBMCs. These receptors were obtained from a male donor in good health and CMV-seropositive. CDR3s leave out the opening cysteine and the closing phenylalanine or tryptophan. A row's size may be missing; if present it is once, few, many or a size class.

J,V,size,CDR3
TRBJ1-5,TRBV5-6,-,ASSLAGGSNQPQH
TRBJ2-1,TRBV7-9,-,ASSGWGDEQF
TRBJ2-7,TRBV7-9,-,ASSSFETSGEQY
TRBJ2-1,TRBV4-2,-,ASSQDGRTGGYNEQF
TRBJ2-2,TRBV7-2,-,ASSFSTGELF
TRBJ2-2,TRBV11-3,-,ASSLGRGQNTGELF
TRBJ2-5,TRBV2,-,ASSDWGERETQY
TRBJ2-7,TRBV14,-,ASSRHRTAQY
TRBJ2-7,TRBV4-1,-,ASSQDPGVYEQY
TRBJ1-4,TRBV6-6,-,ASKLGTAEKLF
TRBJ1-2,TRBV19,-,ASSSAGGNYGYT
TRBJ2-7,TRBV6-5,few,ASSPRGGRYEQY
TRBJ2-3,TRBV28,-,ASSLTPPTDTQY
TRBJ2-2,TRBV4-1,-,ASSARTGDGELF
TRBJ1-5,TRBV7-2,few,ASSSPGGGNQPQH
TRBJ2-1,TRBV27,-,ASSLVAGGQGEQF
TRBJ2-7,TRBV9,-,ASSVGGGFYEQY
TRBJ2-1,TRBV5-4,once,ASSRSTGVQSYNEQF
TRBJ1-5,TRBV27,-,ASQYRQGNQPQH
TRBJ2-7,TRBV4-2,-,ASSQERPSSYEQY
TRBJ2-7,TRBV19,-,ASKQRPGRDEQY
TRBJ1-4,TRBV28,-,ASSLRQGVHEKLF
TRBJ2-2,TRBV28,-,ASSYYGTPNTGELF
TRBJ1-1,TRBV30,-,AWSFGQNTEAF
TRBJ2-7,TRBV11-2,-,ASSLLRGGDEQY
TRBJ1-2,TRBV19,-,ASSIPQGAGT
TRBJ1-6,TRBV12-5,few,ASAEQGASSPLH
TRBJ2-2,TRBV5-8,-,ASSFWNTGELF
TRBJ1-6,TRBV6-1,-,ASSEVGRDNSPLH
TRBJ1-2,TRBV2,-,ASSDEDRTGGYT
TRBJ2-3,TRBV15,-,ATSRESAAYYTDTQY
TRBJ2-1,TRBV9,-,ASSVGSGGSNEQF
TRBJ1-6,TRBV5-6,few,ASSNLATASSYNSPLH
TRBJ2-1,TRBV20-1,-,SARDTPWQF
TRBJ2-7,TRBV7-8,-,ASSLLGGIAYEQY
TRBJ2-1,TRBV18,-,ASSPGPGLASEQF
TRBJ1-5,TRBV30,-,AWSVGLAQGGYYSNQPQH
TRBJ2-7,TRBV30,-,AWSGGVLTGAYYSYEQY
TRBJ2-6,TRBV4-2,-,ASSSPLQGARSGANVLT
TRBJ2-2,TRBV6-4,-,ASRPSGHTGELF
TRBJ1-2,TRBV18,-,ASSPPGTDYGYT
TRBJ1-1,TRBV9,-,ASREGTAMNTEAF
TRBJ1-1,TRBV9,-,ASSPILADKAF
TRBJ2-5,TRBV5-8,once,ASSRTSGRQETQY
TRBJ1-4,TRBV28,few,ASSPGGDFNEKLF
TRBJ2-7,TRBV28,-,ASSLYPRAAAYEQY
TRBJ2-7,TRBV10-1,-,ASSETGPYEQY
TRBJ1-4,TRBV7-2,-,ASSGGQVIKEKLF